This T cell receptor beta chain was found in a study of T cell responses to AZD1222 COVID-19 vaccine. This CDR3 region has 15 residues. Profiling relied on immunoSEQ multiplex PCR, and the TCRdb table lists in-frame clones only, not all of them. The repertoire holds around 170,000 clones, with about 90% as singletons. Study-level points and caveats: Spike-specific TCR breadth rose after two AZD1222 doses, and depth rose as well.

About this clone: The antigen remains unidentified.

The clonotype was recovered from an adult who received the AZD1222 COVID-19 vaccine. The starting material was peripheral blood, obtained 28 days after the second AZD1222 dose. The chain joins TRBV21-1 to TRBJ1-1; the table's D call, TRBD1, was not checked against the DNA. TRBV21-1 is a pseudogene locus. The CDR3 nucleotides read TGTGCCAGCAGCATTGGGACAGGGGGTTGCACTGAAGCTTTCTTT. Translated, it gives CASSIGTGGCTEAFF.